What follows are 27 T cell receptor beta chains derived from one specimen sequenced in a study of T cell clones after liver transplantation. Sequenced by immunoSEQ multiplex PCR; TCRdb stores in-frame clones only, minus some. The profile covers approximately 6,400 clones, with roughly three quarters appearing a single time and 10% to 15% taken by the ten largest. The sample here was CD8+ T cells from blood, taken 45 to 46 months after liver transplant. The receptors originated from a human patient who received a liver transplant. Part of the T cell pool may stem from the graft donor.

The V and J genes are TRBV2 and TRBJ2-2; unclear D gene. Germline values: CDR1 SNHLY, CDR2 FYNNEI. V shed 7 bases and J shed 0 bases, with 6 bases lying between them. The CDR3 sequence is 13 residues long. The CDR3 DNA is TGTGCCAGCATCTTCGCGAACACCGGGGAGCTGTTTTTT. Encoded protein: CASIFANTGELFF.

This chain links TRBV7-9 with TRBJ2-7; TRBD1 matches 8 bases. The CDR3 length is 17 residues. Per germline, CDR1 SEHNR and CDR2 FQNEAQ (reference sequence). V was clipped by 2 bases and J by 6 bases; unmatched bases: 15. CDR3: CASSLSPPTGGSGEQYF. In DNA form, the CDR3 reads TGTGCCAGCAGCTTATCTCCCCCCACAGGGGGAAGTGGCGAGCAGTACTTC.

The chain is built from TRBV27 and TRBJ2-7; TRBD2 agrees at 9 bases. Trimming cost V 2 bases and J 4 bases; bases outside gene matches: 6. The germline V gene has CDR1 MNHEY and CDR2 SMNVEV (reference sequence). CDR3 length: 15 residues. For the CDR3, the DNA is TGTGCCAGCAGTTTAGTTAGCGGGAGTGGATACGAGCAGTACTTC. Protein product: CASSLVSGSGYEQYF.

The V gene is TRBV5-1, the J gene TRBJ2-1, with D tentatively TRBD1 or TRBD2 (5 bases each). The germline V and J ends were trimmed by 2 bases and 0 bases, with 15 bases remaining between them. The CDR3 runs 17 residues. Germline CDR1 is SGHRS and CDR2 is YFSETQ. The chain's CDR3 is CASSFYRDASSYNEQFF. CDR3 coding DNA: TGCGCCAGCAGCTTTTACCGGGACGCAAGCTCCTACAATGAGCAGTTCTTC. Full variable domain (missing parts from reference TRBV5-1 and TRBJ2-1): KAGVTQTPRYLIKTRGQQVTLSCSPISGHRSVSWYQQTPGQGLQFLFEYFSETQRNKGNFPGRFSGRQFSNSRSEMNVSTLELGDSALYLCASSFYRDASSYNEQFFGPGTRLTVL.

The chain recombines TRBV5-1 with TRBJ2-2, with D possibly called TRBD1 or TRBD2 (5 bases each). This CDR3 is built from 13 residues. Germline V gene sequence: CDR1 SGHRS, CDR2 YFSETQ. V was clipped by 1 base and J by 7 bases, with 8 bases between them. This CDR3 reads CASSLSGRGELFF. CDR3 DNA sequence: TGCGCCAGCAGCTTGTCGGGACGCGGGGAGCTGTTTTTT.

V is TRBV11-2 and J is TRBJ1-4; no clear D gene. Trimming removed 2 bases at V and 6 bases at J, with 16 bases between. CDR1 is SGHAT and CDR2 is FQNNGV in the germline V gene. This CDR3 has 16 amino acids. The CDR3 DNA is TGTGCCAGCAGCTTAAGCCCCGGGGTAATATATGAAAAACTGTTTTTT. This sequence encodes CASSLSPGVIYEKLFF.

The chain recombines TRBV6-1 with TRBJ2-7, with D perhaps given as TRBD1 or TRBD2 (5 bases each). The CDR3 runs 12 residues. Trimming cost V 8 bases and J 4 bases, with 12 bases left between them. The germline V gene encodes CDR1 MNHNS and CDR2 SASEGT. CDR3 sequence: CASLDGGYEQYF. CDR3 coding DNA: TGTGCCAGCCTCGATGGGGGTTACGAGCAGTACTTC.

CDR3 protein: CATGGVGELFF. The CDR3, as DNA: TGTGCCACCGGGGGGGTCGGGGAGCTGTTTTTT. The chain is built from TRBV19 and TRBJ2-2; 8 bases fit TRBD2. Germline-derived CDR1 and CDR2 are LNHDA and SQIVND (reference sequence). The CDR3 length is 11 residues. Trimming cost V 10 bases and J 7 bases; bases outside gene matches: 2.

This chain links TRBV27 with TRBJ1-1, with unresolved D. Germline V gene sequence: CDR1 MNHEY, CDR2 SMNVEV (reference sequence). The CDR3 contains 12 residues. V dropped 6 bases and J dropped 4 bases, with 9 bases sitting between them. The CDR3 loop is CASRARGTEAFF. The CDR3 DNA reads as TGTGCCAGCAGAGCCCGGGGCACTGAAGCTTTCTTT.

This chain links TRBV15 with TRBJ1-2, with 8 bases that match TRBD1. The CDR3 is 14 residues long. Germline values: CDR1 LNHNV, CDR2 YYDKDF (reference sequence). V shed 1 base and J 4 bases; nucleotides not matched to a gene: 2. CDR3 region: CATSRGGTGYGYTF. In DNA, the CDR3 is TGTGCCACCAGCAGAGGCGGGACAGGCTATGGCTACACCTTC.

DNA for the CDR3: TGCAGTGCTATGAGAAGCCATGAGCAGTTCTTC. Translation gives CSAMRSHEQFF. The V gene is TRBV20-1, the J gene TRBJ2-1, with D unclear. Looked up from germline, CDR1 is DFQATT and CDR2 is SNEGSKA (reference sequence). Between the trimmed V and J ends, which lost 4 bases and 8 bases, there was a span of 9 bases. The CDR3 runs 11 residues.

The CDR3 sequence is CASSLAGSGQPQHF. The CDR3 DNA sequence: TGTGCCAGCAGCTTGGCCGGGTCAGGTCAGCCCCAGCATTTT. The chain employs TRBV5-6 and TRBJ1-5; D gene uncertain. CDR1 SGHDT and CDR2 YYEEEE come from the germline V gene. The CDR3 is 14 amino acids. The ends were cut back, 0 bases at V and 6 bases at J, with 10 bases in the middle.

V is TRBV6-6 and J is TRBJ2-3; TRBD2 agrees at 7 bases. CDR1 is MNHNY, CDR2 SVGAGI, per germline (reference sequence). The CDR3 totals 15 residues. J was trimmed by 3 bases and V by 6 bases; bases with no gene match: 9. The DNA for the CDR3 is TGTGCCAGCAGGCCGGGGGGTGGAATAACAGATACGCAGTATTTT. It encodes CASRPGGGITDTQYF.

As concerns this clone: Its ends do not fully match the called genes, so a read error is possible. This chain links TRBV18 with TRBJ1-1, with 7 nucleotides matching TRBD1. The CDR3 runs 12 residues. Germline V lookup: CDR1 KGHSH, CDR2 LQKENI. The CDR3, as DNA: TGTGCCAGCTCACTAGGGGGCACTGAAGTTTTCTTT. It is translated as CASSLGGTEVFF. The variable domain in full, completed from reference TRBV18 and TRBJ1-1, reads NAGVMQNPRHLVRRRGQEARLRCSPMKGHSHVYWYRQLPEEGLKFMVYLQKENIIDESGMPKERFSAEFPKEGPSILRIQQVVRGDSAAYFCASSLGGTEVFFGQGTRLTVV.

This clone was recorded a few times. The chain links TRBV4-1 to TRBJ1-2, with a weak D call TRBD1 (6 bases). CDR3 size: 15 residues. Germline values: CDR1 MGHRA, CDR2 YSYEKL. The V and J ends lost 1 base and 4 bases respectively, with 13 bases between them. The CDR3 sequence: CASSQGRGSAYGYTF. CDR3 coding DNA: TGCGCCAGCAGCCAAGGCAGGGGCTCGGCCTATGGCTACACCTTC.

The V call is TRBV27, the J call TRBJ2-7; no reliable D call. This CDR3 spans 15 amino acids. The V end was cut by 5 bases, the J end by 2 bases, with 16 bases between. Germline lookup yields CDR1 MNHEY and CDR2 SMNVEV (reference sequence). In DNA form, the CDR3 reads TGTGCCAGCAGTACTACACTCACGGCCGCCTACGAGCAGTACTTC. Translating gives CASSTTLTAAYEQYF.

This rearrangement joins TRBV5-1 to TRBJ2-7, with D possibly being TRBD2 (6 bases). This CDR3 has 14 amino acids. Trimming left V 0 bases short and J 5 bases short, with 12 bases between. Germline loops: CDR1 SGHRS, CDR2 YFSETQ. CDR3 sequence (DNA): TGCGCCAGCAGCTTGGTGGCGGGATATGACGAGCAGTACTTC. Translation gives CASSLVAGYDEQYF.

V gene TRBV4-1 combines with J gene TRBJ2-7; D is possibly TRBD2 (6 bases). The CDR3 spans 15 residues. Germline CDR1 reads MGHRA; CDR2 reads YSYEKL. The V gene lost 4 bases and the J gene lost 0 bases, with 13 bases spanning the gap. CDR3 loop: CASSPVMGGSYEQYF. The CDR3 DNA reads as TGCGCCAGCAGCCCAGTTATGGGGGGCTCCTACGAGCAGTACTTC.

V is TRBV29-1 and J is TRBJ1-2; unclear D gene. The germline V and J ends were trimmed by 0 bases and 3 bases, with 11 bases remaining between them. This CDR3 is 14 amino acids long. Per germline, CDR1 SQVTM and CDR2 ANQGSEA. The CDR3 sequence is CSVEDRQDYYGYTF. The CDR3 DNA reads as TGCAGCGTTGAAGATAGGCAGGACTACTATGGCTACACCTTC. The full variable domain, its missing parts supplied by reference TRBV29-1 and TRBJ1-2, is SAVISQKPSRDICQRGTSLTIQCQVDSQVTMMFWYRQQPGQSLTLIATANQGSEATYESGFVIDKFPISRPNLTFSTLTVSNMSPEDSSIYLCSVEDRQDYYGYTFGSGTRLTVV.

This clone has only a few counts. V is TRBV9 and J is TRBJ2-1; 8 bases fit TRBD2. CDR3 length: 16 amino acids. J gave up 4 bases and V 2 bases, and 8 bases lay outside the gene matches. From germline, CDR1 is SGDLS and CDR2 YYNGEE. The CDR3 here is CASSVRAGVGYNEQFF. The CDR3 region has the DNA TGTGCCAGCAGCGTCCGAGCGGGAGTGGGGTACAATGAGCAGTTCTTC.

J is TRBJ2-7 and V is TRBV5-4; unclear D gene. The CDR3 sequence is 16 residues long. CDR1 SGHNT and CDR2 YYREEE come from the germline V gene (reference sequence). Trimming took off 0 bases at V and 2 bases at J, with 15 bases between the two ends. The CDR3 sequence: CASSLGAVTIPYEQYF. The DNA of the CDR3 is TGTGCCAGCAGCTTGGGGGCAGTTACTATCCCCTACGAGCAGTACTTC.

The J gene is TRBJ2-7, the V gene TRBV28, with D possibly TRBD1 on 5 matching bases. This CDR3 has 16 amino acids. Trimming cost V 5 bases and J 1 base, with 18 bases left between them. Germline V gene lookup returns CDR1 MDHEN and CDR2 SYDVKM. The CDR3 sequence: CASSPLLKDTSYEQYF. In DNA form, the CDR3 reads TGTGCCAGCAGTCCTCTATTGAAGGACACTTCCTACGAGCAGTACTTC.

CDR3 region: CASSFDDGVEAFF. CDR3 nucleotide sequence: TGTGCCAGCAGTTTCGACGACGGGGTTGAAGCTTTCTTT. J is TRBJ1-1 and V is TRBV28; D call uncertain. The CDR3 runs to 13 residues. The germline CDR1 and CDR2 sequences are MDHEN and SYDVKM. V was cut by 3 bases and J by 7 bases, with 12 bases left in between. Drawing the rest from reference TRBV28 and TRBJ1-1, the complete variable domain is DVKVTQSSRYLVKRTGEKVFLECVQDMDHENMFWYRQDPGLGLRLIYFSYDVKMKEKGDIPEGYSVSREKKERFSLILESASTNQTSMYLCASSFDDGVEAFFGQGTRLTVV.

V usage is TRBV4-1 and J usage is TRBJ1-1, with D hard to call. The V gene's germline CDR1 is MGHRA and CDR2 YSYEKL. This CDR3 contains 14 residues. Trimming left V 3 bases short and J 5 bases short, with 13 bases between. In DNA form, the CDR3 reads TGCGCCAGCAGCCAGGCCGGGCGTGGGACTGAAGCTTTCTTT. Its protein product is CASSQAGRGTEAFF.

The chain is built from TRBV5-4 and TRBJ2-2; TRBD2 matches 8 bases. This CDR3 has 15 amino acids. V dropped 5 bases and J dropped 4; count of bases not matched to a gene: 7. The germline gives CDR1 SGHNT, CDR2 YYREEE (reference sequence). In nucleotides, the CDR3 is TGTGCCAGCAGACAGGGACTAGGTATCACCGGGGAGCTGTTTTTT. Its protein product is CASRQGLGITGELFF.

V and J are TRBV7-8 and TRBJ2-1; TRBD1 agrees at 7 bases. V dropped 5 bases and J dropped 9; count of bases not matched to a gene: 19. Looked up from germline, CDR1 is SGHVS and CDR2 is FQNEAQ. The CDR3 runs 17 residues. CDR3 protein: CASSTDRAGVLGIEQFF. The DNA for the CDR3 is TGTGCCAGCAGCACAGACAGGGCTGGAGTCCTGGGGATTGAGCAGTTCTTC.

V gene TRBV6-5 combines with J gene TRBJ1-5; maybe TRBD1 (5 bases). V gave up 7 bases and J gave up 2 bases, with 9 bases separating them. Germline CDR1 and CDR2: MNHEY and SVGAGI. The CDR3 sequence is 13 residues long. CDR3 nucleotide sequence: TGTGCCAGCAAGGAACAGGGCAATCAGCCCCAGCATTTT. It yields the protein CASKEQGNQPQHF.